Here is one TCR beta chain with its context. Trimming shortened V by 3 bases and J by 5 bases, and 5 bases separated the two germline ends. CDR3 length: 13 residues. CDR1 is SGHTA and CDR2 is FQGTGA in the germline V gene. Survey-level immunoSEQ sequencing profiled the TCR beta repertoire. Clones were sequenced by immunoSEQ multiplex PCR, and TCRdb holds only the in-frame ones, with some missing. The sample consists of around 50,000 clones, 85% to 95% of them appearing once. The gene calls are TRBV7-3 and TRBJ1-6; D uncertain. Sequencing used PBMCs. The TCR was taken from a man between 35 and 55 years old with rheumatoid arthritis. CDR3: CASSFSDNSPLHF. In DNA, the CDR3 is TGTGCCAGCAGCTTTTCCGATAATTCACCCCTCCACTTT.